This T cell receptor (beta chain) was obtained from a study of human T cells and chemical hapten exposure. TCRdb re-called the RACE reads with MiXCR, one entry per CDR3 protein. The sample includes about 400,000 distinct CDR3 sequences, nearly 6.5% of them seen just once. The sample's time point: patch test 2, 6 weeks after DPC sensitization. Treatment given: therapeutic diphenylcyclopropenone sensitization with weekly scalp DPC. Drawing of blood took place ahead of applying each patch test. This clonotype showed up just a few times. This CDR3 is built from 12 residues. Trimming removed 10 bases at V and 1 base at J, with 7 bases between. The germline CDR1 and CDR2 sequences are MNHEY and SVGEGT.

The J gene is TRBJ2-2, the V gene TRBV6-2 or TRBV6-3; D is undetermined. Here the sequenced sample was whole blood, taken in connection with sensitization to the hapten diphenylcyclopropenone (DPC). The TCR comes from a woman under 30 with alopecia areata. Some clones in this sample may be carry-over from other donors' samples. The CDR3 region is CATNRNTGELFF. The CDR3 DNA sequence: TGTGCCACCAACAGGAACACCGGGGAGCTGTTTTTT.